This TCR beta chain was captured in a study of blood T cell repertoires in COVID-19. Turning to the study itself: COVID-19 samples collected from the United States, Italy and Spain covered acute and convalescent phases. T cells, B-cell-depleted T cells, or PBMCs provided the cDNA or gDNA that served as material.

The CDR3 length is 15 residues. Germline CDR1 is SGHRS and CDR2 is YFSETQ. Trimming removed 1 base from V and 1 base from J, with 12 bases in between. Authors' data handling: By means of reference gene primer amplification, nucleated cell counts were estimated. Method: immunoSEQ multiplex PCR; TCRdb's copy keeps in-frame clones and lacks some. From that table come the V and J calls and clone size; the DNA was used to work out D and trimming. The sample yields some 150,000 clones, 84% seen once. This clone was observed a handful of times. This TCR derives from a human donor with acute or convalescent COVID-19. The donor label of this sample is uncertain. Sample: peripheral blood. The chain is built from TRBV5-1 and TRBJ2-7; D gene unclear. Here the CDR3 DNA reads TGCGCCAGCAGCTTGTTTCCAGGATTGTCCTACGAGCAGTACTTC. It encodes CASSLFPGLSYEQYF.